The 27 T cell receptor beta chains in this list originate from one sample, sequenced in a study of T cells after yellow fever vaccination. TCRdb used MiXCR to reprocess the 5' RACE reads, holding one entry per CDR3 protein. The repertoire includes a few hundred thousand distinct CDR3 sequences, about 3.5% of them detected once, and 23% sits in the top ten. This sample comprised PBMCs, obtained on the day of the yellow fever booster vaccination. The receptors were sampled from a man aged 18 to 29 who received the YFV17D yellow fever vaccine.

This clonotype was seen repeatedly, ten times or more. This rearrangement joins TRBV7-2 to TRBJ1-3; perhaps TRBD1 as D (6 bases). Germline V lookup: CDR1 SGHTA, CDR2 FQGNSA. Between the trimmed V and J ends, which lost 2 bases and 4 bases, there was a span of 18 bases. The CDR3 sequence is 17 residues long. The chain's CDR3 is CASSLRGTNHPGNTIYF. In DNA, the CDR3 is TGTGCCAGCAGCTTAAGGGGGACAAATCATCCCGGAAACACCATATATTTT.

This clonotype was seen more than once but under ten times. The J gene is TRBJ1-6, the V gene TRBV9; tentative D call: TRBD1 (5 bases). The CDR3 has 14 residues. Trimming took 7 bases from V and 9 from J, leaving 17 bases between them. Germline CDR1 SGDLS, CDR2 YYNGEE. Here the CDR3 DNA reads TGTGCCAGCGGGGGTCAGGGACTGGTTTCACCCCTCCACTTT. Translating gives CASGGQGLVSPLHF.

A note on this clonotype: A much larger clone sits a single nucleotide away, making a read error possible. The chain joins TRBV5-1 to TRBJ2-3, with 8 bases identical to TRBD1. Germline V CDR1 and CDR2: SGHRS, YFSETQ. The CDR3 totals 14 residues. The CDR3 sequence: CTSSVDRAPDTQYF. Here the CDR3 DNA reads TGCACCAGCAGCGTGGACAGGGCCCCAGATACGCAGTATTTT.

In this sample, this clonotype turned up many times. The V call is TRBV5-4, the J call TRBJ2-2; D is perhaps TRBD1 (6 bases). The length of the CDR3 is 16 residues. V was cut by 5 bases and J by 3 bases, with 17 bases left in between. Germline V gives CDR1 SGHNT, CDR2 YYREEE (reference sequence). The CDR3 sequence is CASRPPGHSDTGELFF. CDR3 in DNA: TGTGCCAGCAGGCCCCCGGGACATTCGGACACCGGGGAGCTGTTTTTT.

This clonotype has ten or more counts. V and J are TRBV2 and TRBJ2-5; no clear D gene. This CDR3 has 17 residues. V lost 0 bases and J lost 4, with 18 bases in between. Germline V CDR1 and CDR2: SNHLY, FYNNEI. The CDR3 region is CASSEAQMALAGETQYF. In DNA, the CDR3 is TGTGCCAGCAGTGAAGCTCAGATGGCCCTGGCTGGAGAGACCCAGTACTTC. Full variable domain (remainder filled in from reference TRBV2 and TRBJ2-5): EPEVTQTPSHQVTQMGQEVILRCVPISNHLYFYWYRQILGQKVEFLVSFYNNEISEKSEIFDDQFSVERPDGSNFTLKIRSTKLEDSAMYFCASSEAQMALAGETQYFGPGTRLLVL.

The chain couples TRBV12-5 to TRBJ2-1, with 10 bases identical to TRBD2. The CDR3 runs to 13 residues. Per germline, CDR1 LGHNT and CDR2 FRNRAP. Losses at the gene ends were 10 bases for V and 10 bases for J; bases not matched to a gene: 10. The CDR3 is CATRGAGLAEQFF. The CDR3 region has the DNA TGTGCTACCCGCGGCGCGGGACTAGCGGAGCAGTTCTTC.

This clonotype was recorded at least ten times. This sequence joins TRBV20-1 and TRBJ1-5, with a tentative D call TRBD1 (6 bases). CDR3 length equals 15 residues. In germline, CDR1 is DFQATT, CDR2 SNEGSKA (reference sequence). V was shortened by 6 bases and J by 2 bases, with 17 bases between the two germline ends. CDR3 nucleotides: TGCAGTGCCGCAGATCGACAGGTTCGCAATCAGCCCCAGCATTTT. This sequence encodes CSAADRQVRNQPQHF.

The rearrangement links TRBV18 to TRBJ2-3; no reliable D call. The germline gives CDR1 KGHSH, CDR2 LQKENI. The CDR3 has 19 residues. V lost 0 bases and J lost 2, with 21 bases in between. The CDR3 DNA follows: TGTGCCAGCTCACCACCAATAGGGTGGCCCGATCCGTACACAGATACGCAGTATTTT. It yields the protein CASSPPIGWPDPYTDTQYF.

This clonotype was observed a few times. V gene TRBV5-8 combines with J gene TRBJ2-6; no clear D gene. V was cut by 2 bases and J by 2 bases, with 8 bases left in between. Germline CDR1 reads SGHTS; CDR2 reads YDEGEE. The CDR3 is 15 residues long. The DNA for the CDR3 is TGTGCCAGCAGCTTTGACCTAACTGGGGCCAACGTCCTGACTTTC. Amino acid sequence: CASSFDLTGANVLTF.

This clonotype turned up a few times. J is TRBJ2-1 and V is TRBV5-4; TRBD1 agrees at 8 bases. Germline CDR1 and CDR2: SGHNT and YYREEE (reference sequence). After removal of 1 base from V and 8 bases from J, the junction contained 5 bases not matched to a gene. This CDR3 is 14 amino acids long. The chain's CDR3 is CASSLQGAGDEQFF. Written as DNA, the CDR3 is TGTGCCAGCAGCTTGCAGGGGGCGGGCGATGAGCAGTTCTTC.

This clonotype has a handful of counts. J is TRBJ1-2 and V is TRBV5-1; 8 bases fit TRBD1. J was trimmed by 8 bases and V by 1 base; bases with no gene match: 7. The germline CDR1 and CDR2 sequences are SGHRS and YFSETQ. This CDR3 comprises 14 residues. CDR3 amino acids: CASSLRQGARGYTF. CDR3 nucleotides: TGCGCCAGCAGCTTGCGGCAGGGGGCGCGAGGCTACACCTTC. The whole variable domain, filled in from reference TRBV5-1 and TRBJ1-2, reads KAGVTQTPRYLIKTRGQQVTLSCSPISGHRSVSWYQQTPGQGLQFLFEYFSETQRNKGNFPGRFSGRQFSNSRSEMNVSTLELGDSALYLCASSLRQGARGYTFGSGTRLTVV.

There are many counts of this clonotype. The V call is TRBV30, the J call TRBJ2-5; 10 positions match TRBD1. V shed 3 bases, J shed 4 bases, and the junction held 2 bases outside the gene matches. The CDR3 has 13 residues. The germline gives CDR1 GTSNPN, CDR2 SVGIG (reference sequence). The CDR3 is CAWRGTGVETQYF. The DNA for the CDR3 is TGTGCCTGGAGAGGGACAGGGGTAGAGACCCAGTACTTC.

This clonotype has at least ten counts. The rearrangement joins TRBV7-9 to TRBJ1-2; a weak D match, TRBD1 (6 bases). This CDR3 contains 17 residues. V lost 1 base, J lost 3 bases, and 18 bases lay in between. CDR1 and CDR2 from the germline V gene are SEHNR and FQNEAQ (reference sequence). CDR3 region: CASSLERSRDNYYGYTF. The CDR3 DNA follows: TGTGCCAGCAGCTTAGAGCGGTCCAGGGACAATTACTATGGCTACACCTTC.

This clonotype was found a few times. The chain couples TRBV5-1 to TRBJ2-1; D remains unclear. Deletions cut 0 bases from V and 5 bases from J, with 6 bases between. The CDR3 has 13 residues. Germline CDR1 and CDR2: SGHRS and YFSETQ. The CDR3 sequence is CASSLATHNEQFF. CDR3 bases: TGCGCCAGCAGCTTGGCGACCCACAATGAGCAGTTCTTC.

The chain has TRBV2 and TRBJ1-1, with 9 bases aligning to TRBD1. Germline CDR1 reads SNHLY; CDR2 reads FYNNEI. The CDR3 covers 14 residues. Unmatched junction bases numbered 4, after V lost 8 bases and J lost 0 bases. The CDR3 protein is CASPGDRVNTEAFF. The CDR3 DNA follows: TGTGCCAGCCCCGGGGACAGGGTGAACACTGAAGCTTTCTTT.

This clonotype was seen repeatedly, ten times or more. The chain carries TRBV5-1 and TRBJ1-4; TRBD1 aligns across 9 bases. J lost 1 base, V lost 3 bases, and 1 base had no gene match. In germline, CDR1 is SGHRS, CDR2 YFSETQ. This CDR3 contains 15 residues. CDR3 sequence (DNA): TGCGCCAGCAGCTGGGGACAGGGAACTAATGAAAAACTGTTTTTT. Translated, it gives CASSWGQGTNEKLFF.

The chain is built from TRBV7-9 and TRBJ1-2; D is undetermined. The CDR3 covers 12 residues. V lost 3 bases and J 6 bases, leaving 8 bases between the germline ends. Germline lookup yields CDR1 SEHNR and CDR2 FQNEAQ (reference sequence). The CDR3 here is CASSLVRDGYTF. The CDR3 DNA reads as TGTGCCAGCAGCTTGGTGAGGGATGGCTACACCTTC.

V is TRBV27 and J is TRBJ1-2; no clear D. The V and J ends lost 2 bases and 8 bases respectively, with 12 bases between them. CDR1 and CDR2 (germline): MNHEY, SMNVEV (reference sequence). CDR3 length equals 13 residues. CDR3 protein: CASSLTRAGGYTF. The CDR3 bases are TGTGCCAGCAGTTTAACCCGAGCGGGAGGCTACACCTTC.

This clonotype was recorded many times. The J gene is TRBJ2-5, the V gene TRBV29-1; tentatively, D is TRBD1 (5 bases). The CDR3 covers 13 residues. CDR1 and CDR2 (germline): SQVTM, ANQGSEA. V was shortened by 7 bases and J by 2 bases, with 14 bases between the two germline ends. CDR3 in amino acids: CSAPVKGQETQYF. The CDR3 DNA follows: TGCAGCGCCCCCGTTAAGGGGCAAGAGACCCAGTACTTC.

This clonotype was detected a few times. This chain joins TRBV21-1 and TRBJ2-7. TRBV21-1 corresponds to a pseudogene. The CDR3 consists of 15 residues. For the CDR3, the DNA is TGTGCCAGCAGCAAAGTCCCCGAAGGAAGGCACGAGCAGTACGTC. Translation: CASSKVPEGRHEQYV.

This clonotype has a count of ten or more. The rearrangement links TRBV6-5 to TRBJ2-3; D call uncertain. Looked up from germline, CDR1 is MNHEY and CDR2 is SVGAGI. V gave up 2 bases and J gave up 1 base, with 4 bases separating them. The length of the CDR3 is 13 residues. In DNA form, the CDR3 reads TGTGCCAGCAGTTACCGGGGCACAGATACGCAGTATTTT. Its protein product is CASSYRGTDTQYF.

This clonotype was detected only a few times. This chain connects TRBV5-1 to TRBJ2-1; a weak D match, TRBD2 (7 bases). Germline CDR1 and CDR2: SGHRS and YFSETQ. The CDR3 totals 15 residues. Trimming left V 7 bases short and J 6 bases short, with 20 bases between. The chain's CDR3 is CASGHKSGDTNEQFF. CDR3 bases: TGCGCCAGCGGACACAAAAGCGGGGACACCAATGAGCAGTTCTTC. The full variable domain, its missing parts supplied by reference TRBV5-1 and TRBJ2-1, is KAGVTQTPRYLIKTRGQQVTLSCSPISGHRSVSWYQQTPGQGLQFLFEYFSETQRNKGNFPGRFSGRQFSNSRSEMNVSTLELGDSALYLCASGHKSGDTNEQFFGPGTRLTVL.

This clonotype has ten or more counts. V usage is TRBV7-2 and J usage is TRBJ2-5; D may be TRBD1 or TRBD2 (5 bases each). This CDR3 comprises 12 residues. In germline, CDR1 is SGHTA, CDR2 FQGNSA. Trimming removed 5 bases at V and 10 bases at J, with 14 bases between. The CDR3, as DNA: TGTGCCAGCAGCCCGGTTATGAGGGGCCAGTACTTC. Translation: CASSPVMRGQYF.

This clonotype occurred many times. The rearrangement joins TRBV7-2 to TRBJ2-1, with 10 bases aligning to TRBD2. Germline V gene data show CDR1 as SGHTA and CDR2 as FQGNSA. This CDR3 has 16 amino acids. The V segment lost 5 bases and the J segment 7 bases; nucleotides outside the gene matches: 11. CDR3 sequence: CASSPPLAGIGNEQFF. CDR3 bases: TGTGCCAGCAGCCCCCCACTAGCGGGGATAGGAAATGAGCAGTTCTTC.

This clonotype was recorded a few times. J is TRBJ2-7 and V is TRBV29-1, with 7 bases fitting TRBD1. The CDR3 consists of 12 residues. V was clipped by 4 bases and J by 5 bases; unmatched bases: 5. Germline CDR1 SQVTM, CDR2 ANQGSEA. The CDR3 bases are TGCAGCGTTGTTGTCACAGGGGACGAGCAGTACGTC. As protein: CSVVVTGDEQYV.

V gene TRBV7-9 combines with J gene TRBJ2-3, with 8 bases that match TRBD2. The CDR3 extends over 16 amino acids. Losses at the gene ends were 7 bases for V and 0 bases for J; bases not matched to a gene: 9. Germline V gene data show CDR1 as SEHNR and CDR2 as FQNEAQ (reference sequence). The CDR3 is CASKGLAGSSTDTQYF. The CDR3 DNA reads TGTGCCAGCAAAGGGTTAGCGGGATCTAGCACAGATACGCAGTATTTT.

This clonotype came up many times. The J gene is TRBJ2-2, the V gene TRBV5-1, with a tentative D call TRBD2 (6 bases). Germline V gene sequence: CDR1 SGHRS, CDR2 YFSETQ. The CDR3 spans 14 residues. Trimming cost V 4 bases and J 6 bases, with 13 bases left between them. The CDR3 protein is CASSPGAPPGELFF. For the CDR3, the DNA is TGCGCCAGCAGCCCGGGAGCCCCCCCCGGGGAGCTGTTTTTT.